This T cell receptor (beta chain) is from a study of radiotherapy plus CTLA-4 blockade in lung cancer. At the level of the study: For approximately 17% of patients, objective responses occurred, and roughly 31% had disease control. Study findings and constraints: The authors reported that early blood T cell clone dynamics, with interferon-beta, best predicted response.

Libraries were prepared by immunoSEQ multiplex PCR; TCRdb keeps only in-frame clonotypes and omits some of them. The sample lists 70,000 to 95,000 clones, around 86% occurring once. The CDR3 runs 18 residues. V lost 4 bases and J lost 0; bases outside the gene matches: 15. Germline CDR1 is SGHVS and CDR2 is FQNEAQ. Concerning this clone: Its antigen is as yet unknown.

The sequence was obtained from a human donor with non-small cell lung cancer that progressed on radiotherapy plus ipilimumab. This chain links TRBV7-8 with TRBJ2-7; 7 bases line up with TRBD1. The sequences come from peripheral blood, collected from a patient treated with radiotherapy plus ipilimumab. CDR3 loop: CASSSTVPRGPSSYEQYF. The CDR3 nucleotides read TGTGCCAGCAGCTCCACCGTTCCGAGGGGGCCAAGCTCCTACGAGCAGTACTTC.